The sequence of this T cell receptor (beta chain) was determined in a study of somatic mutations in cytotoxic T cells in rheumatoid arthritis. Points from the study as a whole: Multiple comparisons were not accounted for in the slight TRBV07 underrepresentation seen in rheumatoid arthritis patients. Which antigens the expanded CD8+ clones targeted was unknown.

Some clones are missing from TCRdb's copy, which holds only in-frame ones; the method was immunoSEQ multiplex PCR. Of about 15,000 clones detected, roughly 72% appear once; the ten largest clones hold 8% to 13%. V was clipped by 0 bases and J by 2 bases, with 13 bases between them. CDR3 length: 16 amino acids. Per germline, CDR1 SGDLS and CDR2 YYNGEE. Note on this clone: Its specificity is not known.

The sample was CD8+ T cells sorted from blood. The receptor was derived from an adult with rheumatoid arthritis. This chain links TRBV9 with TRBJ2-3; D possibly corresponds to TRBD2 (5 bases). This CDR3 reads CASSVESGLLTDTQYF. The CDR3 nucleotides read TGTGCCAGCAGCGTAGAAAGCGGTCTTCTCACAGATACGCAGTATTTT.